The present entry profiles one TCR beta chain with its context. The antigen is not known. Mismatch with germline at one junction end may stem from a read error. The sample is drawn from a study of T cells after posttransplantation cyclophosphamide. Germline V gene data show CDR1 as WNHNN and CDR2 as SYGVQD (reference sequence). CDR3 length equals 15 residues. The related graft donor's blood sample was taken on the day of bone marrow donation. The method was immunoSEQ multiplex PCR; TCRdb's version includes in-frame clones alone and lacks a portion of them. The table includes tens of thousands of clones, just over 90% detected once. The study, taken as a whole, reports: After PTCy, TRB diversity resembled that of CNI/methotrexate controls. Donor-recipient repertoire similarity was low at 1-2 months, rising over year one. Skin or GI-infiltrating T cells shared few TRB sequences with blood.

The sequence was collected from a woman aged 30 to 39 in good health and a related stem cell transplant donor. Material for sequencing was PBMCs. This chain joins TRBV10-1 and TRBJ1-6, with 8 bases aligning to TRBD1. In nucleotides, the CDR3 is TGCGCCAGCAGACGGGACAGGACGAGGAATTCACCCATCCACTTT. Translated, it gives CASRRDRTRNSPIHF.